This T cell receptor (beta chain) is drawn from a study of OX40 agonist ivuxolimab in advanced cancers. Study background: A diagnosis of hepatocellular carcinoma, melanoma, renal cell or head and neck cancer was present in dose-escalation patients. Of the participants, under 50% had some prior anti-PD-1, anti-PD-L1 or anti-CTLA-4 therapy, which was allowed.

Regarding the study as a whole: The average count of expanded clones was higher among CD8+ T cells than among CD4+. At 0.1-3.0 mg/kg, partial responders had clonal expansion among the lowest observed.

From germline, CDR1 is SGHAT and CDR2 FQNNGV. There are 14 residues in the CDR3. V was clipped by 2 bases and J by 4 bases; unmatched bases: 3. Note on this clone: Its antigen is unknown.

Measured with immunoSEQ multiplex PCR; TCRdb has only the in-frame clones, and not every one. The sample holds tens of thousands of clones, around 79% seen once. The chain employs TRBV11-2 and TRBJ2-3, with 7 bases that match TRBD1. The receptor was isolated from an adult with an advanced solid tumor such as melanoma, head and neck, liver or kidney cancer. Sequencing used CD4+ or CD8+ T cells sorted from blood, obtained in a trial of the OX40 agonist ivuxolimab. CDR3 region: CASSLYRGPDTQYF. CDR3 in DNA: TGTGCCAGCAGCTTATACAGGGGACCAGATACGCAGTATTTT.